This T cell receptor (beta chain) was retrieved from a study of blood T cell repertoires in COVID-19. Overall study context: Sites in the United States, Italy and Spain provided acute and convalescent COVID-19 samples. T cells, B-cell-depleted T cells, or PBMCs supplied cDNA or gDNA.

Per the authors' pipeline: Nucleated cell counts were estimated from reference gene primer amplification. Repertoires were generated with immunoSEQ multiplex PCR, while TCRdb's copy carries only in-frame clones and drops some. Clonal size and the V and J genes are those of that table, whereas D and trimming came from the DNA. There are over 200,000 clones in the sample; approximately 81% occur only once, and 15% to 20% lies in the top ten. The receptor comes from an elderly woman with active or convalescent COVID-19. Material for sequencing was peripheral blood.

The CDR3 loop is CASIQGALNTEAFF. The CDR3 DNA reads TGTGCCAGCATACAGGGGGCCCTGAACACTGAAGCTTTCTTT. V and J are TRBV28 and TRBJ1-1; 9 bases agree with TRBD1. Germline-derived CDR1 and CDR2 are MDHEN and SYDVKM. This CDR3 region has 14 residues. Losses at the gene ends were 7 bases for V and 0 bases for J; bases not matched to a gene: 3.